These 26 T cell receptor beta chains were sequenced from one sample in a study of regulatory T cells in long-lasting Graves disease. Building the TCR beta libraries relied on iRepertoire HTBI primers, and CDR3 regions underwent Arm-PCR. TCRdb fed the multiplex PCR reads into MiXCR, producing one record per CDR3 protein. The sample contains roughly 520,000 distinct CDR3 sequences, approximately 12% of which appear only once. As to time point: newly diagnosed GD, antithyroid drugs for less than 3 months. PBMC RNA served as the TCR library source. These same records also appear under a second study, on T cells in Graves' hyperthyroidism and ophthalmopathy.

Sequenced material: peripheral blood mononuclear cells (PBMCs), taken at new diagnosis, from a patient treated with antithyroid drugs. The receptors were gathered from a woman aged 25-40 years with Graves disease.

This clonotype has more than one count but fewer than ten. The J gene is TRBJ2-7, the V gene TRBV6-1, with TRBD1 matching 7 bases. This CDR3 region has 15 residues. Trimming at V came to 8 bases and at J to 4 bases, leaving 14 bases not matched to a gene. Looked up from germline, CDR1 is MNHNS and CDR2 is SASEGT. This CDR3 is CASAFGSGGEYEQYF. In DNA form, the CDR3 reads TGTGCCAGCGCATTCGGATCAGGGGGAGAATACGAGCAGTACTTC.

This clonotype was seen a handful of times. CDR3 nucleotides: TGTGCCAGCAGTTTATCAGCCCTTGGGACTGAAGCTTTCTTT. Protein: CASSLSALGTEAFF. The V and J genes are TRBV27 and TRBJ1-1, with D uncertain. The CDR3 consists of 14 residues. Trimming pared 0 bases from V and 5 bases from J, leaving 10 bases between. CDR1 and CDR2 (germline): MNHEY, SMNVEV (reference sequence).

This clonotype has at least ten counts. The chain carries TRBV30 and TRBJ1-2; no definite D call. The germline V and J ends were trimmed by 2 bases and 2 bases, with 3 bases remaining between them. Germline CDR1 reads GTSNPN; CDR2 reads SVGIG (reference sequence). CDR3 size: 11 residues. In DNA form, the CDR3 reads TGTGCCTGGAGTCCCAACTATGGCTACACCTTC. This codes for CAWSPNYGYTF.

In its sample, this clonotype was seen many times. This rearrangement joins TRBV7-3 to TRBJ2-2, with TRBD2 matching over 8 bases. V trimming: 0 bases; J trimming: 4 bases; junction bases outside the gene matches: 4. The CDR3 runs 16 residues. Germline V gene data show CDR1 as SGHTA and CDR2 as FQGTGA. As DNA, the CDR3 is TGTGCCAGCAGCTTAACCGGGACTAGGAGCACCGGGGAGCTGTTTTTT. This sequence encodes CASSLTGTRSTGELFF. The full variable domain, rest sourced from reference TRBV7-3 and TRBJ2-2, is GAGVSQTPSNKVTEKGKYVELRCDPISGHTALYWYRQSLGQGPEFLIYFQGTGAADDSGLPNDRFFAVRPEGSVSTLKIQRTERGDSAVYLCASSLTGTRSTGELFFGEGSRLTVL.

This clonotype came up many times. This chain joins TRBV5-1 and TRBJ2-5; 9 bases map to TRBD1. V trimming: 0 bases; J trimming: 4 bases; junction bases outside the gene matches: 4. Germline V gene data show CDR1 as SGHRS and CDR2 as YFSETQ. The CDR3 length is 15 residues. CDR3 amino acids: CASSLEGTGRETQYF. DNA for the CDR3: TGCGCCAGCAGCTTGGAGGGGACAGGGAGAGAGACCCAGTACTTC.

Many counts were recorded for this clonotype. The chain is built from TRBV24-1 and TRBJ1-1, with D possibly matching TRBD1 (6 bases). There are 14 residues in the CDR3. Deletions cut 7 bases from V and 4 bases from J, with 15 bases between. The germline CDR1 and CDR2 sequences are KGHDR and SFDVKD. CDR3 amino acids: CATRAGEWGTEAFF. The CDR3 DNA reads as TGTGCCACCAGAGCAGGGGAGTGGGGCACTGAAGCTTTCTTT.

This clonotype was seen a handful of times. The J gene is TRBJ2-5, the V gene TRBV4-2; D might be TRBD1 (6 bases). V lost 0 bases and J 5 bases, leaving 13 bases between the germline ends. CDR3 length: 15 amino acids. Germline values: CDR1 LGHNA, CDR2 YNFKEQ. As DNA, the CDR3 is TGTGCCAGCAGCCAAGAACCAGGGGCAACGGAGACCCAGTACTTC. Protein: CASSQEPGATETQYF.

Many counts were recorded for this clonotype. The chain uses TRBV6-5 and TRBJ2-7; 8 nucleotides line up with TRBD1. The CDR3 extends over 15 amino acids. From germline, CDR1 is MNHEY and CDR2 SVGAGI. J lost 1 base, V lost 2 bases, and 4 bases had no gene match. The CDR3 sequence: CASSYRRTGSYEQYF. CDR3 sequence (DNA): TGTGCCAGCAGTTACCGACGGACAGGGTCCTACGAGCAGTACTTC.

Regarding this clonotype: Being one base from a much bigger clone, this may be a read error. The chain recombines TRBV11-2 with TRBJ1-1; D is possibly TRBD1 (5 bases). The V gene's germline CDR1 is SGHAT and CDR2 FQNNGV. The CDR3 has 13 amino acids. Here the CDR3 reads CVSSLDGGTEAFF. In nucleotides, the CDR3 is TGTGTCAGCAGCTTAGATGGGGGCACTGAAGCTTTCTTT. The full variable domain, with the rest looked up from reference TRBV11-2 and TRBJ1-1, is EAGVAQSPRYKIIEKRQSVAFWCNPISGHATLYWYQQILGQGPKLLIQFQNNGVVDDSQLPKDRFSAERLKGVDSTLKIQPAKLEDSAVYLCVSSLDGGTEAFFGQGTRLTVV.

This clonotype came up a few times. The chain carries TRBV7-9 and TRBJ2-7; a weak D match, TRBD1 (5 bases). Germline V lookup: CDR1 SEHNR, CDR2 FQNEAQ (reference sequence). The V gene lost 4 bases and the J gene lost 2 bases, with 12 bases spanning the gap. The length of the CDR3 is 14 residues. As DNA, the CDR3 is TGTGCCAGCAGCTCATCCCAGGGAACCTACGAGCAGTACTTC. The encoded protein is CASSSSQGTYEQYF.

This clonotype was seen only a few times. CDR3 in amino acids: CASSPSLGGTAGNTIYF. CDR3 nucleotide sequence: TGTGCCAGCTCACCTTCTTTAGGCGGGACAGCAGGAAACACCATATATTTT. The chain is built from TRBV18 and TRBJ1-3, with TRBD1 identical over 7 bases. CDR1 KGHSH and CDR2 LQKENI come from the germline V gene. Unmatched junction bases numbered 12, after V lost 3 bases and J lost 4 bases. The CDR3 extends over 17 amino acids.

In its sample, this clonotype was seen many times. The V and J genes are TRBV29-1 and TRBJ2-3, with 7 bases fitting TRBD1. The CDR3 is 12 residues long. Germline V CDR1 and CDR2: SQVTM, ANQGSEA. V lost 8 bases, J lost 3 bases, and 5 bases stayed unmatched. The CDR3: CSLKGATDTQYF. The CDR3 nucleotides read TGCAGCCTTAAGGGGGCTACAGATACGCAGTATTTT.

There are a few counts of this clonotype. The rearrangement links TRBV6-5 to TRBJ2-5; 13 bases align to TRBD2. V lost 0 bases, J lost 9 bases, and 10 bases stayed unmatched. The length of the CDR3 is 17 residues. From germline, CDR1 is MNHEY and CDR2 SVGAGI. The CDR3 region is CASSYSRGLAGLDPQYF. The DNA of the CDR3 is TGTGCCAGCAGTTACTCGAGGGGACTAGCGGGATTAGACCCCCAGTACTTC.

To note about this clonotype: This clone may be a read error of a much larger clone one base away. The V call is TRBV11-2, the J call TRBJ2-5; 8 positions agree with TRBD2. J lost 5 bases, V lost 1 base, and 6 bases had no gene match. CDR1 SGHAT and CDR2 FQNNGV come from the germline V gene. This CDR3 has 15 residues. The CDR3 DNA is TGTGCCAGCAGCTTAGTCCCTAGCGGGCACGAGACCCAGTACTTC. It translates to CASSLVPSGHETQYF.

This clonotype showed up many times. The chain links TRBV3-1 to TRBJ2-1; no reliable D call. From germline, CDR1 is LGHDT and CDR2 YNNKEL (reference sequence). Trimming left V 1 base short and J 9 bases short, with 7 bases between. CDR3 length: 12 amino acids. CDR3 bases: TGTGCCAGCAGCCAAGTGGGTCTTGAGCAGTTCTTC. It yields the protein CASSQVGLEQFF.

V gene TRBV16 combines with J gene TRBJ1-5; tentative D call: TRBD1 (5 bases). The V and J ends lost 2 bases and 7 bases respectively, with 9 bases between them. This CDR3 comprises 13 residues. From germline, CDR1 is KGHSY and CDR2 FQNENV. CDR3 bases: TGTGCCAGCAGCCAACAGGGATACCAGCCCCAGCATTTT. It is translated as CASSQQGYQPQHF.

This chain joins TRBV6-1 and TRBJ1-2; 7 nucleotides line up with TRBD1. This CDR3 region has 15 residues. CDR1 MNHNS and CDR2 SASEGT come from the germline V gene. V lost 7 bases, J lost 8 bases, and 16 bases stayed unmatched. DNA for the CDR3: TGTGCCAGCATCTTACTACCGGGACAGCTTAAGGGCTACACCTTC. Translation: CASILLPGQLKGYTF.

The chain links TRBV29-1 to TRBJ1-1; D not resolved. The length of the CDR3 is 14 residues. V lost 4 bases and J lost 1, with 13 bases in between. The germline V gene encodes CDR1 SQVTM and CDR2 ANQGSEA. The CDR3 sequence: CSVGDQTGNTEAFF. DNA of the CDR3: TGCAGCGTTGGAGACCAGACCGGGAACACTGAAGCTTTCTTT.

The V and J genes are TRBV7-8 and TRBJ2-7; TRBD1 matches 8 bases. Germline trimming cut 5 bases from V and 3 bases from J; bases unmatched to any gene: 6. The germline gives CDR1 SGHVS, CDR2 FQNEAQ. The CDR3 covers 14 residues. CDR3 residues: CASSPHGQGYEQYF. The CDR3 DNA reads TGTGCCAGCAGCCCGCACGGACAGGGCTACGAGCAGTACTTC.

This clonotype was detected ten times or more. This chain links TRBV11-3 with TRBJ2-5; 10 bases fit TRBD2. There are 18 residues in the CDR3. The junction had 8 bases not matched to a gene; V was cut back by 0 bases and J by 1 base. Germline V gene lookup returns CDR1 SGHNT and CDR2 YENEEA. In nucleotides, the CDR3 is TGTGCCAGCAGCTTAGACACTCGTCTAGCGGGGGTCCAAGAGACCCAGTACTTC. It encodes CASSLDTRLAGVQETQYF.

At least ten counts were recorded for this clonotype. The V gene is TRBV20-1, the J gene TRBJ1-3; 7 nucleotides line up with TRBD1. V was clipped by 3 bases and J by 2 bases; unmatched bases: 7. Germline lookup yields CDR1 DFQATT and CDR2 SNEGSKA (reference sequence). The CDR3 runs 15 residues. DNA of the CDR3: TGCAGTGCTAGGCCCCGGGACAGAGCTGGAAACACCATATATTTT. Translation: CSARPRDRAGNTIYF.

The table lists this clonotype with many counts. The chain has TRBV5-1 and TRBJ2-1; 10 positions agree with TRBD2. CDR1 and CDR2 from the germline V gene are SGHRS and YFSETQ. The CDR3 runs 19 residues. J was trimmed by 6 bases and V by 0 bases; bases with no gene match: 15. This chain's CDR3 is CASSLGDFRRLAGVNEQFF. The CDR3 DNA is TGCGCCAGCAGCTTGGGAGACTTTAGGCGGCTAGCGGGAGTCAATGAGCAGTTCTTC. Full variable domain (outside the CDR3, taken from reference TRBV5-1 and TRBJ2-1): KAGVTQTPRYLIKTRGQQVTLSCSPISGHRSVSWYQQTPGQGLQFLFEYFSETQRNKGNFPGRFSGRQFSNSRSEMNVSTLELGDSALYLCASSLGDFRRLAGVNEQFFGPGTRLTVL.

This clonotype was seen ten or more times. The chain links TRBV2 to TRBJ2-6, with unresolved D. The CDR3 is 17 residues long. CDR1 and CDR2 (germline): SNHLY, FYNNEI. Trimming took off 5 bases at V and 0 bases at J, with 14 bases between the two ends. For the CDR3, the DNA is TGTGCCAGCAGTCCACGGACCGTTAGCTCTGGGGCCAACGTCCTGACTTTC. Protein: CASSPRTVSSGANVLTF.

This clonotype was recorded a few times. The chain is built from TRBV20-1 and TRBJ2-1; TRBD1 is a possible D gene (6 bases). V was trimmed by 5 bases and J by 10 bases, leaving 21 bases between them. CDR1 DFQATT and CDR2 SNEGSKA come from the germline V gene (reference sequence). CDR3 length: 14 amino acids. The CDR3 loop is CSADRQAFRGEQFF. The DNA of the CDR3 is TGCAGTGCTGACAGACAGGCGTTTAGGGGGGAGCAGTTCTTC.

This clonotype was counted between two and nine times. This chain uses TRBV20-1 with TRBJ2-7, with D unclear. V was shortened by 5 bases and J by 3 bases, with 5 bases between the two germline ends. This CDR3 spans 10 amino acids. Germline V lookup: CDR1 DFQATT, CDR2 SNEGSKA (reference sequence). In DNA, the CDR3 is TGCAGTGCTGGGATCTACGAGCAGTACTTC. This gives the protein CSAGIYEQYF.

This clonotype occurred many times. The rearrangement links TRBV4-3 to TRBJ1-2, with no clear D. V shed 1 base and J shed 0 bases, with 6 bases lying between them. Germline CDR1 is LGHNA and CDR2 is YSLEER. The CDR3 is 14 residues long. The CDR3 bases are TGCGCCAGCAGCCAAGTACAGACTAACTATGGCTACACCTTC. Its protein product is CASSQVQTNYGYTF.